These 26 T cell receptor beta chains share one sample of origin, sequenced in a study of blood T cell repertoires in COVID-19. Using immunoSEQ multiplex PCR, the repertoire was profiled, and TCRdb retains in-frame clones only, with some absent. The repertoire holds about 150,000 clones, approximately 91% seen once, with almost 5% in the top ten. The sample was peripheral blood. These receptors were collected from a young man with COVID-19, enrolled during active disease.

V gene TRBV3-1 (or the pseudogene TRBV3-2) combines with J gene TRBJ2-2, with D possibly being TRBD2 (6 bases). Per germline, CDR1 LGHDT and CDR2 YNNKEL (reference sequence). This CDR3 spans 17 amino acids. Trimming shortened V by 2 bases and J by 6 bases, and 19 bases separated the two germline ends. CDR3 region: CASSQPLAHSIAGELFF. The CDR3 bases are TGTGCCAGCAGCCAACCCCTAGCGCACTCGATCGCCGGGGAGCTGTTTTTT.

In its sample, this clone was seen once. The V and J genes are TRBV7-2 and TRBJ2-7; 7 bases line up with TRBD1. The germline CDR1 and CDR2 sequences are SGHTA and FQGNSA. This CDR3 comprises 13 residues. V trimming: 3 bases; J trimming: 3 bases; junction bases outside the gene matches: 2. This CDR3 is CASSFGTVYEQYF. CDR3 bases: TGTGCCAGCAGCTTTGGGACAGTCTACGAGCAGTACTTC.

V is TRBV3-1 (or the pseudogene TRBV3-2) and J is TRBJ2-2, with 10 bases matching TRBD2. The V and J ends lost 4 bases and 5 bases, in that order; junction bases with no gene match: 4. Germline V gene sequence: CDR1 LGHDT, CDR2 YNNKEL (reference sequence). The CDR3 contains 15 residues. As DNA, the CDR3 is TGTGCCAGCAGCCCCCGACTAGCGGGTACCGGGGAGCTGTTTTTT. Translated, it gives CASSPRLAGTGELFF.

As regards this clone: A junction boundary mismatches the germline segment, possibly from a read error. V and J are TRBV7-9 and TRBJ1-4, with D perhaps TRBD1 (5 bases). The CDR3 totals 14 residues. Germline-derived CDR1 and CDR2 are SEHNR and FQNEAQ (reference sequence). CDR3 sequence reads: CASSHSGTSEKLLF. The CDR3 DNA reads as TGTGCCAGCAGCCATTCAGGGACTTCCGAAAAACTGCTTTTT.

This clone turned up a few times. V usage is TRBV14 and J usage is TRBJ2-7, with D maybe TRBD2 (6 bases). The CDR3 is made up of 14 amino acids. Per germline, CDR1 SGHDN and CDR2 FVKESK. V lost 4 bases to trimming and J lost 4 bases, with 14 bases between them. The CDR3 DNA reads as TGTGCCAGCAGCCCCATTTCCGGGAGATACGAGCAGTACTTC. Its protein is CASSPISGRYEQYF.

This clone was seen once. The V gene is TRBV11-2, the J gene TRBJ2-1; 10 bases line up with TRBD2. The CDR3 has 14 amino acids. Germline assignment: CDR1 SGHAT and CDR2 FQNNGV. Trimming removed 5 bases from V and 7 bases from J; junction bases left unmatched: 5. DNA for the CDR3: TGTGCCAGCAGCGGACTAGCGGCCTGGAATGAGCAGTTCTTC. Translated, it gives CASSGLAAWNEQFF.

The chain couples TRBV11-2 to TRBJ1-1; D is unresolved. The CDR3 covers 13 residues. Trimming removed 0 bases from V and 1 base from J, with 3 bases in between. CDR1 SGHAT and CDR2 FQNNGV come from the germline V gene. CDR3 in DNA: TGTGCCAGCAGCTTAGAGAGGAACACTGAAGCTTTCTTT. Amino acids: CASSLERNTEAFF.

This chain joins TRBV29-1 and TRBJ1-6, with TRBD1 identical over 7 bases. From germline, CDR1 is SQVTM and CDR2 ANQGSEA. V gave up 7 bases and J gave up 10 bases; unmatched junction bases: 10. This CDR3 spans 13 amino acids. In DNA form, the CDR3 reads TGCAGCGCCTTGACAGGGACGGGGTCACCCCTCCACTTT. Protein: CSALTGTGSPLHF.

About this clone: The junction departs from the called germline gene at one end, perhaps through a read error. The V and J genes are TRBV20-1 and TRBJ1-2; the D is unclear. The CDR3 is 8 amino acids. The germline CDR1 and CDR2 sequences are DFQATT and SNEGSKA (reference sequence). This CDR3 reads CSAHELSF. CDR3 nucleotides: TGCAGTGCTCATGAACTCTCCTTC.

The rearrangement joins TRBV30 to TRBJ1-2; no clear D. Germline values: CDR1 GTSNPN, CDR2 SVGIG (reference sequence). Trimming removed 5 bases from V and 8 bases from J, with 12 bases in between. The CDR3 is made up of 11 amino acids. CDR3 DNA sequence: TGTGCCTGGTGGAGGAGTGGAGGCTACACCTTC. This gives the protein CAWWRSGGYTF.

The rearrangement links TRBV30 to TRBJ1-2, with 9 bases aligning to TRBD1. The CDR3 is 14 residues long. Germline CDR1 and CDR2: GTSNPN and SVGIG (reference sequence). Unmatched junction bases numbered 5, after V lost 2 bases and J lost 4 bases. The CDR3 region has the DNA TGTGCCTGGAGTATAGGGACAGGGCTCTATGGCTACACCTTC. It specifies CAWSIGTGLYGYTF.

A single count supports this clone. The genes are TRBV5-6 and TRBJ1-1, with 10 bases that match TRBD1. Trimming removed 5 bases from V and 4 bases from J; junction bases left unmatched: 2. Germline CDR1 is SGHDT and CDR2 is YYEEEE. This CDR3 is 13 amino acids long. The CDR3 protein is CASRTGGVTEAFF. The DNA for the CDR3 is TGTGCCAGCAGGACAGGGGGCGTCACTGAAGCTTTCTTT.

V usage is TRBV25-1 and J usage is TRBJ1-1, with D hard to call. The CDR3 has 14 residues. Trimming left V 0 bases short and J 4 bases short, with 9 bases between. Germline CDR1 reads MGHDK; CDR2 reads SYGVNS. CDR3 DNA: TGTGCCAGCAGTGAATATGGGCAGCTCACTGAAGCTTTCTTT. This translates into CASSEYGQLTEAFF.

This clone is medium-sized (0.01 to 0.1%). The chain carries TRBV6-6 and TRBJ1-2; a possible D gene is TRBD1 (6 bases). Germline V gene sequence: CDR1 MNHNY, CDR2 SVGAGI (reference sequence). The CDR3 contains 16 residues. V was clipped by 8 bases and J by 3 bases, with 22 bases between them. In DNA, the CDR3 is TGTGCCAGCGATCACCGGGACACTAGGATTCACTATGGCTACACCTTC. Amino acids: CASDHRDTRIHYGYTF.

The gene calls are TRBV2 and TRBJ2-7, with D uncertain. The CDR3 runs 14 residues. The germline V and J ends were trimmed by 6 bases and 2 bases, with 14 bases remaining between them. The germline V gene has CDR1 SNHLY and CDR2 FYNNEI. Written as DNA, the CDR3 is TGTGCCAGCAGGTTGAGTGGAGATACCTACGAGCAGTACTTC. It is translated as CASRLSGDTYEQYF.

This clone was detected only once. The gene calls are TRBV4-3 and TRBJ1-3, with 9 bases lining up with TRBD1. The CDR3 is 16 amino acids. Per the germline V gene, CDR1 is LGHNA and CDR2 is YSLEER. V was clipped by 4 bases and J by 3 bases; unmatched bases: 7. CDR3 loop: CASSLSDRGLGNTIYF. DNA of the CDR3: TGCGCCAGCAGCCTTTCGGACAGGGGACTTGGAAACACCATATATTTT.

The chain combines TRBV6-1 with TRBJ1-2; TRBD1 is a possible D gene (6 bases). The V gene's germline CDR1 is MNHNS and CDR2 SASEGT. V lost 0 bases to trimming and J lost 3 bases, with 17 bases between them. CDR3 length: 17 residues. The CDR3 sequence is CASSEALAGANHYGYTF. The DNA of the CDR3 is TGTGCCAGCAGTGAAGCGCTGGCAGGGGCGAACCACTATGGCTACACCTTC.

This sequence joins TRBV6-2 or TRBV6-3 and TRBJ2-2, with D perhaps TRBD1 (5 bases). Trimming took off 1 base at V and 0 bases at J, with 6 bases between the two ends. Per the germline V gene, CDR1 is MNHEY and CDR2 is SVGEGT. The CDR3 consists of 15 residues. CDR3 nucleotides: TGTGCCAGCAGTTACTACAGGCCGAACACCGGGGAGCTGTTTTTT. Encoded protein: CASSYYRPNTGELFF.

The V gene is TRBV28, the J gene TRBJ1-2; D gene ambiguous. Germline V gives CDR1 MDHEN, CDR2 SYDVKM. This CDR3 has 13 amino acids. The germline V and J ends were trimmed by 6 bases and 2 bases, with 10 bases remaining between them. As DNA, the CDR3 is TGTGCCAGCAGGGGCCCTGGAAACTATGGCTACACCTTC. This gives the protein CASRGPGNYGYTF.

V is TRBV3-1 (or the pseudogene TRBV3-2) and J is TRBJ1-3; no clear D. V lost 9 bases and J lost 0, with 12 bases in between. Germline values: CDR1 LGHDT, CDR2 YNNKEL (reference sequence). This CDR3 is 14 amino acids long. The CDR3 loop is CASSTDSSGNTIYF. The CDR3 DNA sequence: TGTGCCAGTAGCACAGATAGCTCTGGAAACACCATATATTTT.

This clone was counted a single time. The gene calls are TRBV13 and TRBJ2-3; 7 bases align to TRBD2. The CDR3 spans 19 residues. The germline CDR1 and CDR2 sequences are PRHDT and FYEKMQ (reference sequence). Unmatched junction bases numbered 22, after V lost 6 bases and J lost 4 bases. The CDR3 DNA is TGTGCCAGCAGAGCTAGGGTCAGGATCGAGGGAGGGAGTGCAGATACGCAGTATTTT. Protein: CASRARVRIEGGSADTQYF.

A word on this clone: At the DNA level, this CDR3 is encoded by other sequences in the same sample as well. J is TRBJ1-1 and V is TRBV18; D not resolved. The V gene lost 6 bases and the J gene lost 1 base, with 9 bases spanning the gap. The germline CDR1 and CDR2 sequences are KGHSH and LQKENI. CDR3 length: 13 residues. Written as DNA, the CDR3 is TGTGCCAGCTCTCTCACAGAGAACACTGAAGCTTTCTTT. It translates to CASSLTENTEAFF. The variable domain in full, completed from reference TRBV18 and TRBJ1-1, reads NAGVMQNPRHLVRRRGQEARLRCSPMKGHSHVYWYRQLPEEGLKFMVYLQKENIIDESGMPKERFSAEFPKEGPSILRIQQVVRGDSAAYFCASSLTENTEAFFGQGTRLTVV.

The V call is TRBV7-9, the J call TRBJ1-1; D is unresolved. V was trimmed by 1 base and J by 6 bases, leaving 6 bases between them. Per the germline V gene, CDR1 is SEHNR and CDR2 is FQNEAQ (reference sequence). The CDR3 is made up of 12 amino acids. The CDR3 region is CASSLEGAEAFF. The CDR3, as DNA: TGTGCCAGCAGCTTAGAAGGAGCTGAAGCTTTCTTT.

The chain uses TRBV7-3 and TRBJ2-6; D possibly corresponds to TRBD2 (7 bases). Germline CDR1 SGHTA, CDR2 FQGTGA. V lost 3 bases and J 0 bases, leaving 15 bases between the germline ends. The CDR3 extends over 18 amino acids. The CDR3 DNA reads TGTGCCAGCAGCTTCCAGGCGGGGGCCTACTCTGGGGCCAACGTCCTGACTTTC. Translating it yields CASSFQAGAYSGANVLTF.

V gene TRBV27 combines with J gene TRBJ2-1, with TRBD1 matching over 7 bases. Per the germline V gene, CDR1 is MNHEY and CDR2 is SMNVEV (reference sequence). V lost 8 bases, J lost 0 bases, and 10 bases stayed unmatched. The CDR3 has 16 residues. The CDR3 spells CASLSTGRSSYNEQFF. CDR3 DNA sequence: TGTGCCAGCCTTTCGACAGGGCGCAGCTCCTACAATGAGCAGTTCTTC.

The rearrangement links TRBV29-1 to TRBJ1-2, with D unresolved. CDR1 and CDR2 from the germline V gene are SQVTM and ANQGSEA. This CDR3 contains 13 residues. V lost 4 bases and J lost 4, with 13 bases in between. CDR3 amino acids: CSVVGSSGYGYTF. CDR3 DNA sequence: TGCAGCGTTGTTGGGTCAAGCGGCTATGGCTACACCTTC.